These T cell receptor beta chains were read from a single sample in a study of CD8 T cells in ankylosing spondylitis. TCRdb processed the 5' RACE reads anew with MiXCR; each CDR3 protein has one entry. The sample has around 220,000 distinct CDR3 sequences; 8% to 11% are singletons. Sequenced sample: blood, either unsorted or a sorted T cell fraction (not recorded which). Receptors were obtained from a male donor with ankylosing spondylitis or in good health (not recorded which). Each CDR3 is given with its conserved first and last residue. D genes are given only for firm matches. Size is omitted from some rows. Given values are once, few, many or a class for expanded clones.

15	NA	TRBJ2-3	TRBV20-1	many	CSALGGLAGTDTQYF	TGCAGTGCCCTCGGGGGGCTAGCTGGGACAGATACGCAGTATTTT
16	TRBD1	TRBJ2-3	TRBV3-1	NA	CASSQDGGTGADTQYF	TGTGCCAGCAGCCAAGATGGCGGGACAGGGGCGGACACGCAGTATTTT
14	TRBD1	TRBJ1-2	TRBV3-1	NA	CASSQGSTGWGYTF	TGTGCCAGCAGCCAAGGTTCGACAGGGTGGGGCTACACCTTC
15	NA	TRBJ1-3	TRBV7-8	many	CASSLRTASGNTIYF	TGTGCCAGCAGTCTACGGACAGCCTCTGGAAACACCATATATTTT
13	NA	TRBJ2-5	TRBV6-2/TRBV6-3	many	CASRPTPQETQYF	TGTGCCAGCAGGCCAACTCCTCAAGAGACCCAGTACTTC
16	TRBD1	TRBJ1-2	TRBV29-1	few	CSVGQTGTGANYGYTF	TGCAGCGTTGGACAGACAGGGACGGGGGCTAACTATGGCTACACCTTC
15	TRBD1	TRBJ1-1	TRBV20-1	many	CSAQEADRGGTEAFF	TGCAGTGCTCAGGAGGCCGACAGGGGAGGCACTGAAGCTTTCTTT
14	NA	TRBJ1-3	TRBV2	few	CASKADSSGNTIYF	TGTGCCAGCAAAGCAGATAGCTCTGGAAACACCATATATTTT
15	NA	TRBJ1-2	TRBV7-3	NA	CASSPSRERLWGYTF	TGTGCCAGCAGCCCCTCTCGCGAGAGGTTGTGGGGCTACACCTTC
14	NA	TRBJ1-4	TRBV28	many	CASSLSTVREKLFF	TGTGCCAGCAGTTTATCGACAGTGCGAGAAAAACTGTTTTTT
14	TRBD1	TRBJ1-5	TRBV6-1	many	CASSINRGEQPQHF	TGTGCCAGCAGTATCAACAGGGGTGAACAGCCCCAGCATTTT
14	NA	TRBJ1-1	TRBV6-1	few	CASRTHPGAGEAFF	TGTGCCAGCAGAACCCACCCAGGGGCGGGTGAAGCTTTCTTT
16	TRBD1	TRBJ1-1	TRBV5-1	NA	CASSHTGQGIYTEAFF	TGCGCCAGCAGCCACACGGGACAGGGGATATACACTGAAGCTTTCTTT
15	NA	TRBJ2-7	TRBV20-1	few	CSAHTTGSHSYEQYF	TGCAGTGCACACACTACCGGGTCCCACTCCTACGAGCAGTACTTC
18	TRBD1	TRBJ2-6	TRBV7-3	many	CASSSTGTGRAGANVLTF	TGTGCCAGCAGCTCAACCGGGACAGGGCGGGCTGGGGCCAACGTCCTGACTTTC
12	NA	TRBJ2-1	TRBV9	many	CASSVGGSEQFF	TGTGCCAGCAGCGTAGGAGGAAGCGAGCAGTTCTTC
18	NA	TRBJ2-6	TRBV28	many	CAQAPGHSKSSGANVLTF	TGTGCCCAAGCTCCGGGGCATTCTAAATCCTCTGGGGCCAACGTCCTGACTTTC
15	NA	TRBJ2-5	TRBV4-1	few	CASSQDLTVQETQYF	TGCGCCAGCAGCCAAGATTTGACAGTCCAAGAGACCCAGTACTTC
14	NA	TRBJ2-2	TRBV5-1	few	CASSLYASSGELFF	TGCGCCAGCAGCTTGTATGCGTCTTCGGGGGAGCTGTTTTTT
13	NA	TRBJ1-4	TRBV20-1	many	CSAREQQGEKLFF	TGCAGTGCTAGAGAACAACAGGGTGAAAAACTGTTTTTT
14	NA	TRBJ1-1	TRBV5-1	many	CASSQTQKNTEAFF	TGCGCCAGCAGCCAAACACAGAAGAACACTGAAGCTTTCTTT
16	NA	TRBJ2-3	TRBV7-2	many	CASSLALGAGSDTQYF	TGTGCCAGCAGCTTAGCCCTGGGGGCGGGGTCGGATACGCAGTATTTT
13	NA	TRBJ1-4	TRBV20-1	many	CSAPSRLNEKLFF	TGCAGTGCTCCCTCAAGGCTCAATGAAAAACTGTTTTTT
13	NA	TRBJ2-5	TRBV7-2	many	CASSAGLQETQYF	TGTGCCAGCAGTGCAGGGTTGCAGGAGACCCAGTACTTC
14	TRBD2	TRBJ2-7	TRBV7-2	few	CASRIHGGTYEQYF	TGTGCCAGCAGAATCCACGGGGGGACCTACGAGCAGTACTTC
18	TRBD1	TRBJ2-2	TRBV3-1	many	CASNLAGTGGYHTGELFF	TGTGCCAGCAACCTTGCCGGGACAGGGGGCTATCACACCGGGGAGCTGTTTTTT
16	NA	TRBJ2-5	TRBV11-2	many	CASSQTPPPSQGYQYF	TGTGCCAGCAGCCAAACCCCACCCCCCTCCCAGGGGTATCAGTACTTC
15	TRBD1	TRBJ2-7	TRBV3-1	few	CASCRGTGLEGEQYF	TGTGCCAGCTGCCGCGGGACAGGGCTCGAAGGGGAGCAGTACTTC
17	NA	TRBJ2-2	TRBV3-1	few	CASSQDFEGRNTGELFF	TGTGCCAGCAGCCAAGATTTTGAGGGACGGAACACCGGGGAGCTGTTTTTT
12	NA	TRBJ2-2	TRBV20-1	many	CSRLRSTGELFF	TGCAGTCGACTGAGGAGCACCGGGGAGCTGTTTTTT
13	NA	TRBJ2-3	TRBV20-1	many	CSARDRATDTQYF	TGCAGTGCCCGGGACCGAGCCACAGATACGCAGTATTTT
14	NA	TRBJ1-6	TRBV6-2/TRBV6-3	few	CASTGPGSRLSLHF	TGTGCCAGCACCGGGCCAGGGTCCCGGCTGTCCCTCCACTTT
14	NA	TRBJ2-7	TRBV11-2	many	CASSPWGNSYEQYF	TGTGCCAGCAGCCCGTGGGGCAACTCCTACGAGCAGTACTTC
12	NA	TRBJ1-4	TRBV29-1	many	CSVQGRDEKLFF	TGCAGCGTGCAGGGTAGGGACGAAAAACTGTTTTTT
15	TRBD2	TRBJ2-3	TRBV5-1	NA	CASSLAGGVADTQYF	TGCGCCAGCAGCTTGGCCGGGGGGGTAGCAGATACGCAGTATTTT
15	NA	TRBJ2-7	TRBV7-2	NA	CASSLGSPGYYEQYF	TGTGCCAGCAGCTTAGGTTCCCCTGGCTACTACGAGCAGTACTTC
16	TRBD1	TRBJ2-7	TRBV28	NA	CASSATGTGKVGEQYF	TGTGCCAGCAGTGCAACCGGGACAGGAAAAGTGGGGGAGCAGTACTTC
13	NA	TRBJ1-6	TRBV2	NA	CASSDLVNSPLHF	TGTGCCAGCAGTGATTTAGTAAATTCACCCCTCCACTTT
12	NA	TRBJ2-7	TRBV12-3/TRBV12-4	few	CASSLGSHEQYF	TGTGCCAGCAGTTTGGGGAGCCACGAGCAGTACTTC
17	NA	TRBJ2-7	TRBV20-1	many	CSASPVGLRTESYEQYF	TGCAGTGCTAGCCCCGTTGGTTTACGGACAGAGTCCTACGAGCAGTACTTC
17	NA	TRBJ2-3	TRBV7-8	NA	CASSLATWELNTDTQYF	TGTGCCAGCAGCCTAGCCACCTGGGAGCTGAACACAGATACGCAGTATTTT
18	NA	TRBJ2-3	TRBV6-2/TRBV6-3	few	CASSYPLRGVLSTDTQYF	TGTGCCAGCAGTTACCCCTTGCGAGGGGTACTTAGCACAGATACGCAGTATTTT
16	TRBD1	TRBJ2-5	TRBV9	NA	CASSIRTSTGGETQYF	TGTGCCAGCAGCATCAGGACATCGACAGGGGGGGAGACCCAGTACTTC
15	TRBD2	TRBJ2-3	TRBV11-2	NA	CASSYSGGGTDTQYF	TGTGCCAGCAGCTATTCGGGGGGAGGCACAGATACGCAGTATTTT
16	TRBD2	TRBJ2-1	TRBV9	many	CASSVVAGGRWDEQFF	TGTGCCAGCAGCGTAGTAGCGGGGGGCCGATGGGATGAGCAGTTCTTC
20	NA	TRBJ2-6	TRBV6-2/TRBV6-3	few	CASSPEGRLADLSGANVLTF	TGTGCCAGCAGTCCCGAGGGGCGGCTCGCGGACCTCTCTGGGGCCAACGTCCTGACTTTC
13	NA	TRBJ1-5	TRBV24-1	NA	CATSGVLVQPQHF	TGTGCCACCAGTGGGGTGTTGGTCCAGCCCCAGCATTTT